These 8 T cell receptor beta chains share one sample of origin, sequenced in a study of blood T cell repertoires in COVID-19. Clones were read by immunoSEQ multiplex PCR, and TCRdb kept only the in-frame ones, dropping some. The sample shows 200,000 to 250,000 clones, 80% of them seen only once. Sequencing was performed on peripheral blood. The receptor set was obtained from a woman aged 70-85 years with acute or convalescent COVID-19.

In this sample, this clone turned up many times. The V call is TRBV7-2, the J call TRBJ2-3; possibly TRBD1 for D (6 bases). Germline values: CDR1 SGHTA, CDR2 FQGNSA. This CDR3 region has 14 residues. V lost 0 bases to trimming and J lost 6 bases, with 10 bases between them. This chain's CDR3 is CASSLAYRADTQYF. The CDR3 nucleotides are TGTGCCAGCAGCTTAGCATACAGGGCGGATACGCAGTATTTT.

V and J are TRBV18 and TRBJ2-6; 8 positions agree with TRBD1. V dropped 3 bases and J dropped 3; count of bases not matched to a gene: 1. This CDR3 comprises 15 residues. Germline CDR1 and CDR2: KGHSH and LQKENI. This chain's CDR3 is CASSPDRGGANVLTF. The CDR3 coding sequence is TGTGCCAGCTCACCCGACAGGGGTGGGGCCAACGTCCTGACTTTC.

The J gene is TRBJ2-5, the V gene TRBV7-2; 8 positions agree with TRBD1. In germline, CDR1 is SGHTA, CDR2 FQGNSA. V was clipped by 4 bases and J by 5 bases; unmatched bases: 9. CDR3 length: 15 amino acids. CDR3 in DNA: TGTGCCAGCAGCTCAATAGGACAGGGTGGGGAGACCCAGTACTTC. It codes for CASSSIGQGGETQYF.

The genes are TRBV4-1 and TRBJ2-7; 7 positions match TRBD2. There are 17 residues in the CDR3. Trimming removed 3 bases from V and 0 bases from J; junction bases left unmatched: 11. Germline V lookup: CDR1 MGHRA, CDR2 YSYEKL. CDR3 in amino acids: CASSQALGGSSSYEQYF. The CDR3, as DNA: TGCGCCAGCAGCCAGGCTCTCGGGGGGTCAAGCTCCTACGAGCAGTACTTC.

The chain combines TRBV5-1 with TRBJ2-6; 7 nucleotides agree with TRBD1. Germline loops: CDR1 SGHRS, CDR2 YFSETQ. There are 16 residues in the CDR3. V gave up 2 bases and J gave up 0 bases; unmatched junction bases: 2. The CDR3 nucleotides read TGCGCCAGCAGCTTACAGGGGAACTCTGGGGCCAACGTCCTGACTTTC. This codes for CASSLQGNSGANVLTF.

The chain links TRBV6-5 to TRBJ2-7; 8 bases map to TRBD2. The trim removed 7 bases at V and 0 bases at J, leaving 5 bases unmatched. The V gene's germline CDR1 is MNHEY and CDR2 SVGAGI. CDR3 length equals 14 residues. The CDR3 bases are TGTGCCAGCAATGCACTAGCGGTCTCCTACGAGCAGTACTTC. This sequence encodes CASNALAVSYEQYF.

The sample holds one count of this clone. The V call is TRBV7-2, the J call TRBJ1-4, with TRBD1 as a possible D gene (5 bases). Germline assignment: CDR1 SGHTA and CDR2 FQGNSA. V lost 8 bases to trimming and J lost 6 bases, with 25 bases between them. This CDR3 has 17 residues. Here the CDR3 DNA reads TGTGCCAGCTCAAGTTCCGGGAGAATGAGAGGGGATGAAAAACTGTTTTTT. Translating it yields CASSSSGRMRGDEKLFF.

This chain links TRBV5-1 with TRBJ1-4, with TRBD1 matching 7 bases. The CDR3 is 16 amino acids. Looked up from germline, CDR1 is SGHRS and CDR2 is YFSETQ. The V segment lost 4 bases and the J segment 5 bases; nucleotides outside the gene matches: 11. DNA of the CDR3: TGCGCCAGCAGCGCGGCGACCGGGACAGAGAATGAAAAACTGTTTTTT. As protein: CASSAATGTENEKLFF.